These 27 T cell receptor beta chains originate from one sample sequenced in a study of OX40 agonist ivuxolimab in advanced cancers. Library creation used the immunoSEQ multiplex PCR assay. TCRdb took over this immuneACCESS table, retaining in-frame rearrangements with V and J assigned. Such tables are incomplete; in checked studies, under half of the missing clones stem from an unresolved V gene, and the remainder is unexplained. This sample holds some 74,000 clones; 85% to 90% were observed only once. The biggest ten clones account for more than 0.5% of the sample. Here the sequenced sample was CD4+ or CD8+ T cells sorted from blood, taken in a trial of the OX40 agonist ivuxolimab. These receptor sequences come from an adult with an advanced solid tumor such as melanoma, head and neck, liver or kidney cancer.

Written as DNA, the CDR3 is TGTGCCATCAGTGTGGGCGGCGGCTACACCTTC. It translates to CAISVGGGYTF. This chain uses TRBV10-3 with TRBJ1-2; D gene uncertain. Trimming removed 4 bases from V and 8 bases from J, with 8 bases in between. Germline V lookup: CDR1 ENHRY, CDR2 SYGVKD. The CDR3 has 11 amino acids.

V and J are TRBV27 and TRBJ2-7, with D perhaps TRBD1 (8 bases). Between the trimmed V and J ends, which lost 4 bases and 0 bases, there was a span of 13 bases. The germline V gene encodes CDR1 MNHEY and CDR2 SMNVEV (reference sequence). This CDR3 is built from 15 residues. The CDR3 DNA is TGTGCCAGCAGTTATCACAGGGGGGGCTCCTACGAGCAGTACTTC. This translates into CASSYHRGGSYEQYF.

This chain joins TRBV5-1 and TRBJ2-3; possible D gene TRBD2, 5 bases. Trimming took off 0 bases at V and 5 bases at J, with 7 bases between the two ends. The CDR3 sequence is 13 residues long. Germline V gene sequence: CDR1 SGHRS, CDR2 YFSETQ. CDR3 in amino acids: CASSLAGKDTQYF. The CDR3 DNA reads TGCGCCAGCAGCTTGGCCGGGAAAGATACGCAGTATTTT.

The V and J genes are TRBV4-3 and TRBJ2-3; D could derive from TRBD1 or TRBD2 (5 bases each). Germline CDR1 and CDR2: LGHNA and YSLEER. This CDR3 is built from 16 residues. Trimming stripped 0 bases from V and 4 bases from J, with 14 bases between. CDR3 in amino acids: CASSQDFGAAPDTQYF. The CDR3 DNA reads TGCGCCAGCAGCCAAGATTTCGGGGCAGCGCCAGATACGCAGTATTTT.

This clone was detected only a few times. The gene calls are TRBV7-2 and TRBJ1-2; TRBD1 agrees at 9 bases. This CDR3 is built from 11 residues. Germline CDR1 and CDR2: SGHTA and FQGNSA. Losses at the gene ends were 5 bases for V and 8 bases for J; bases not matched to a gene: 0. The CDR3 nucleotides are TGTGCCAGCAGCACAGGGGGCGGCTACACCTTC. Translation gives CASSTGGGYTF.

This clone came up a few times. The CDR3 sequence: CAAATGTASYGYTF. CDR3 in DNA: TGTGCCGCTGCGACCGGGACAGCATCCTATGGCTACACCTTC. V gene TRBV2 combines with J gene TRBJ1-2, with 7 nucleotides matching TRBD1. CDR3 length: 14 residues. Germline V gene data show CDR1 as SNHLY and CDR2 as FYNNEI. V lost 11 bases to trimming and J lost 4 bases; unmatched junction nucleotides: 13. The full variable domain, in which reference TRBV2 and TRBJ1-2 provide the parts outside the CDR3, is EPEVTQTPSHQVTQMGQEVILRCVPISNHLYFYWYRQILGQKVEFLVSFYNNEISEKSEIFDDQFSVERPDGSNFTLKIRSTKLEDSAMYFCAAATGTASYGYTFGSGTRLTVV.

This rearrangement joins TRBV5-4 to TRBJ2-5; weak D call: TRBD1 (6 bases). Germline CDR1 reads SGHNT; CDR2 reads YYREEE (reference sequence). The V end lost 5 bases, the J end lost 1 base, and 12 bases lay between the germline ends. The CDR3 is 14 residues long. CDR3 in amino acids: CASRTGQTQETQYF. As DNA, the CDR3 is TGTGCCAGCAGGACAGGTCAAACCCAAGAGACCCAGTACTTC.

This sequence joins TRBV4-2 and TRBJ1-1, with 9 bases fitting TRBD1. Unmatched junction bases numbered 6, after V lost 3 bases and J lost 1 base. The CDR3 loop spans 16 amino acids. Germline CDR1 is LGHNA and CDR2 is YNFKEQ. DNA of the CDR3: TGTGCCAGCAGCCAGGAACAGGGGGCATGGAACACTGAAGCTTTCTTT. Its translation: CASSQEQGAWNTEAFF.

The rearrangement links TRBV5-1 to TRBJ2-7; TRBD1 agrees at 8 bases. This CDR3 region has 14 residues. From germline, CDR1 is SGHRS and CDR2 YFSETQ. J was trimmed by 7 bases and V by 1 base; bases with no gene match: 7. CDR3 nucleotides: TGCGCCAGCAGCTTGCCAGGGGGCGTCGCGGAGCAGTACTTC. Amino acid sequence: CASSLPGGVAEQYF.

The V and J genes are TRBV6-6 and TRBJ2-1, with D possibly TRBD2 on 5 matching bases. This CDR3 region has 13 residues. Looked up from germline, CDR1 is MNHNY and CDR2 is SVGAGI (reference sequence). The ends were cut back, 4 bases at V and 10 bases at J, with 14 bases in the middle. The DNA of the CDR3 is TGTGCCAGCAGTTCGGGTGAGGGAACCGAGCAGTTCTTC. The encoded protein is CASSSGEGTEQFF.

Regarding this clone: This CDR3 is also generated by other DNA sequences in the sample. CDR3 nucleotides: TGTGCCTGGAGTGGGCAGGAAAACTATGGCTACACCTTC. It encodes CAWSGQENYGYTF. The chain links TRBV30 to TRBJ1-2; D call uncertain. V lost 1 base and J lost 2, with 8 bases in between. The CDR3 loop spans 13 amino acids. Germline V CDR1 and CDR2: GTSNPN, SVGIG (reference sequence).

This rearrangement joins TRBV20-1 to TRBJ2-3, with D hard to call. CDR1 and CDR2 from the germline V gene are DFQATT and SNEGSKA (reference sequence). Trimming took off 6 bases at V and 5 bases at J, with 9 bases between the two ends. This CDR3 contains 11 residues. CDR3 loop: CSAWALDTQYF. CDR3 nucleotides: TGCAGTGCATGGGCGCTAGATACGCAGTATTTT.

This chain uses TRBV19 with TRBJ1-2, with no clear D. The CDR3 consists of 14 residues. Trimming pared 1 base from V and 7 bases from J, leaving 13 bases between. From germline, CDR1 is LNHDA and CDR2 SQIVND (reference sequence). The CDR3 DNA follows: TGTGCCAGTAGTATAGGCTCTACCCCCTCTGGCTACACCTTC. Its translation: CASSIGSTPSGYTF.

This chain joins TRBV5-1 and TRBJ1-1, with no clear D. This CDR3 region has 14 residues. Germline lookup yields CDR1 SGHRS and CDR2 YFSETQ. V lost 5 bases and J lost 7, with 18 bases in between. The CDR3 reads CASRTNDLRSEAFF. CDR3 nucleotide sequence: TGCGCCAGCAGGACAAATGATTTAAGGAGTGAAGCTTTCTTT.

The V gene is TRBV10-3, the J gene TRBJ2-1; D possibly uses TRBD1 or TRBD2 (5 bases each). This CDR3 comprises 12 residues. Trimming took 5 bases from V and 12 from J, leaving 14 bases between them. Germline CDR1 and CDR2: ENHRY and SYGVKD. The CDR3 bases are TGTGCCATCAGTCGGGACCAGTGGTGGCAGTTCTTC. It codes for CAISRDQWWQFF.

This clone has only a few counts. The rearrangement joins TRBV6-5 to TRBJ1-5; no clear D gene. The length of the CDR3 is 13 residues. The germline V gene encodes CDR1 MNHEY and CDR2 SVGAGI. V shed 2 bases and J shed 7 bases, with 9 bases lying between them. CDR3 nucleotides: TGTGCCAGCAGTTACCTCCCCGGGCAGCCCCAGCATTTT. This gives the protein CASSYLPGQPQHF.

The chain recombines TRBV4-3 with TRBJ1-6; D is undetermined. Trimming removed 0 bases at V and 9 bases at J, with 6 bases between. The length of the CDR3 is 13 residues. CDR1 LGHNA and CDR2 YSLEER come from the germline V gene. Here the CDR3 DNA reads TGCGCCAGCAGCCAAGAGGCAACTTCACCCCTCCACTTT. It specifies CASSQEATSPLHF.

This chain uses TRBV6-5 with TRBJ1-1; a possible D gene is TRBD1 (6 bases). Germline V gene data show CDR1 as MNHEY and CDR2 as SVGAGI. The CDR3 runs to 15 residues. V dropped 5 bases and J dropped 0 bases, with 13 bases sitting between them. CDR3 in DNA: TGTGCCAGCAGTAATCCACAGGGATTGAACACTGAAGCTTTCTTT. Residues: CASSNPQGLNTEAFF.

The chain joins TRBV27 to TRBJ2-3; 8 bases match TRBD2. This CDR3 is 11 amino acids long. With V trimmed by 6 bases and J by 11 bases, 4 bases remained unmatched. Germline loops: CDR1 MNHEY, CDR2 SMNVEV (reference sequence). This CDR3 is CASSPGLVQYF. In DNA, the CDR3 is TGTGCCAGCAGCCCGGGACTAGTGCAGTATTTT.

V and J are TRBV6-5 and TRBJ2-4, with D perhaps given as TRBD1 or TRBD2 (6 bases each). CDR1 MNHEY and CDR2 SVGAGI come from the germline V gene. The V and J ends lost 5 bases and 9 bases respectively, with 17 bases between them. The CDR3 spans 14 residues. CDR3 bases: TGTGCCAGCAGTACCCAGGGGAGGCCGGGCATTCAGTACTTC. This codes for CASSTQGRPGIQYF.

The CDR3 DNA reads TGTGCCAGCAGTTCACAGGGACCATACGAGCAGTACTTC. It translates to CASSSQGPYEQYF. V and J are TRBV27 and TRBJ2-7, with a weak D call TRBD1 (6 bases). V was cut by 4 bases and J by 4 bases, with 11 bases left in between. Germline CDR1 MNHEY, CDR2 SMNVEV (reference sequence). The CDR3 has 13 residues.

V usage is TRBV5-1 and J usage is TRBJ1-5; D perhaps matches TRBD1 (5 bases). Trimming cost V 1 base and J 5 bases, with 13 bases left between them. This CDR3 is built from 15 residues. The germline gives CDR1 SGHRS, CDR2 YFSETQ. The CDR3 DNA follows: TGCGCCAGCAGCTTGTTCGGGGGAGGGGATCAGCCCCAGCATTTT. Translation gives CASSLFGGGDQPQHF.

Turning to this clone: In the same sample, other DNA sequences code for this CDR3. The chain couples TRBV30 to TRBJ1-3; TRBD1 might be the D (5 bases). The CDR3 is 14 amino acids. Trimming stripped 3 bases from V and 0 bases from J, with 9 bases between. The germline gives CDR1 GTSNPN, CDR2 SVGIG (reference sequence). CDR3 residues: CAWSLDSSGNTIYF. The CDR3 coding sequence is TGTGCCTGGAGCCTCGACAGCTCTGGAAACACCATATATTTT.

This chain connects TRBV5-4 to TRBJ2-7, with 8 bases lining up with TRBD1. This CDR3 comprises 13 residues. Germline V gene lookup returns CDR1 SGHNT and CDR2 YYREEE (reference sequence). V shed 4 bases, J shed 7 bases, and the junction held 7 bases outside the gene matches. CDR3 DNA: TGTGCCAGCAGCGAGACAGGGGCTAGGGAGCAGTACTTC. This codes for CASSETGAREQYF.

CDR3 amino acids: CASSLGSRQTAFF. The CDR3 nucleotides are TGTGCCAGCAGCTTAGGCAGCCGACAAACAGCTTTCTTT. The chain employs TRBV7-6 and TRBJ1-1; D gene unclear. The CDR3 is 13 residues long. V was trimmed by 1 base and J by 10 bases, leaving 13 bases between them. Germline V lookup: CDR1 SGHVS, CDR2 FNYEAQ.

This clone appeared a few times. The V call is TRBV29-1, the J call TRBJ2-2; D is uncertain. V lost 7 bases to trimming and J lost 0 bases, with 12 bases between them. The CDR3 is 14 residues long. Germline lookup yields CDR1 SQVTM and CDR2 ANQGSEA. The CDR3 here is CSAEAQANTGELFF. CDR3 nucleotide sequence: TGCAGCGCTGAGGCCCAGGCGAACACCGGGGAGCTGTTTTTT.

J is TRBJ2-7 and V is TRBV6-1; 9 bases align to TRBD1. Per germline, CDR1 MNHNS and CDR2 SASEGT. Trimming removed 5 bases from V and 9 bases from J; junction bases left unmatched: 5. This CDR3 contains 12 residues. DNA of the CDR3: TGTGCCAGCAGTCGGGACAGGGAAGGGCAGTACTTC. It yields the protein CASSRDREGQYF.